The rows below give T cell receptor beta chains drawn from one sample of a study of T cell responses to AZD1222 COVID-19 vaccine. Assay used: immunoSEQ multiplex PCR; TCRdb lists only in-frame clones, some missing. The data hold under 95,000 clones, with approximately 88% observed a single time. Sequenced material: peripheral blood, taken on day 0 of AZD1222 vaccination. These receptors all come from an adult in good health. The CDR3 runs from the conserved cysteine through the conserved F or W. A D gene is named only where the DNA matches it firmly. The listing skips clone size in some rows; elsewhere it reads once, few, many or a size class.

j_gene	d_gene	abundance	v_gene	len	CDR3aa	CDR3nt
TRBJ2-1	.	.	TRBV25-1	14	CASSEYGRANEQFF	TGTGCCAGCAGTGAATACGGTAGGGCCAATGAGCAGTTCTTC
TRBJ2-7	.	.	TRBV6-5	13	CASRSRDNYEQYF	TGTGCCAGCAGATCTCGGGACAACTACGAGCAGTACTTC
TRBJ2-1	TRBD2	.	TRBV7-9	14	CASRTSGSVMVQFF	TGTGCCAGCAGGACTAGCGGGAGTGTAATGGTTCAGTTCTTC
TRBJ2-7	.	.	TRBV5-1	13	CASSPGTAYEQYF	TGCGCCAGCAGCCCAGGGACCGCCTACGAGCAGTACTTC
TRBJ2-1	TRBD2	.	TRBV12-3/TRBV12-4	13	CASRQREIGEQFF	TGTGCCAGCAGGCAGCGGGAGATCGGTGAGCAGTTCTTC
TRBJ2-2	.	medium-sized	TRBV19	13	CASSPLYTGELFF	TGTGCCAGTAGTCCCTTATACACCGGGGAGCTGTTTTTT
TRBJ1-2	.	.	TRBV29-1	10	CSDQGVGYTF	TGCAGCGACCAGGGAGTTGGCTACACCTTC
TRBJ1-1	.	.	TRBV4-3	15	CASSQGSGRGTEAFF	TGCGCCAGCAGCCAAGGATCAGGGAGAGGCACTGAAGCTTTCTTT
TRBJ2-1	TRBD2	few	TRBV29-1	13	CSVALADYNEQFF	TGCAGCGTTGCACTAGCGGACTACAATGAGCAGTTCTTC
TRBJ1-1	TRBD1	.	TRBV18	14	CASSPATGDTEAFF	TGTGCCAGCTCACCAGCGACAGGGGACACTGAAGCTTTCTTT
TRBJ1-4	TRBD1	.	TRBV28	15	CASRLQGAGVEKLFF	TGTGCCAGCAGGCTCCAGGGGGCAGGGGTTGAAAAACTGTTTTTT
TRBJ2-1	.	.	TRBV5-4	13	CASSGSLYNEQFF	TGTGCCAGCAGCGGGAGCCTCTACAATGAGCAGTTCTTC
TRBJ1-2	.	.	TRBV11-2	12	CASSLEGHGYTF	TGTGCCAGCAGCTTAGAAGGGCATGGCTACACCTTC
TRBJ2-7	TRBD1	.	TRBV29-1	11	CSARQGAKQYF	TGCAGCGCCCGACAGGGGGCGAAGCAGTACTTC
TRBJ2-7	.	.	TRBV19	13	CASSAGVTYEQYF	TGTGCCAGTAGTGCCGGGGTCACCTACGAGCAGTACTTC
TRBJ2-2	.	.	TRBV11-3	15	CASSRVGVGTGELFF	TGTGCCAGCAGCCGGGTAGGCGTTGGCACCGGGGAGCTGTTTTTT
TRBJ2-5	TRBD1	once	TRBV7-7	15	CASSSSTTGVETQYF	TGTGCTAGCAGCTCTTCCACGACAGGGGTGGAGACCCAGTACTTC
TRBJ2-2	TRBD2	.	TRBV6-6	17	CASSPRWREGRTGELFF	TGTGCCAGCAGTCCCCGATGGCGGGAGGGCCGAACCGGGGAGCTGTTTTTT
TRBJ1-6	.	few	TRBV4-1	17	CASSQDGASSYNSPLHF	TGCGCCAGCAGCCAAGATGGGGCGAGCTCCTATAATTCACCCCTCCACTTT
TRBJ1-2	.	.	TRBV6-5	12	CASRGRSAGYTF	TGTGCCAGCAGAGGACGGAGTGCTGGCTACACCTTC
TRBJ2-7	TRBD1	once	TRBV3-1/TRBV3-2	13	CASSRGQGGEQYF	TGTGCCAGCAGCCGCGGACAGGGTGGCGAGCAGTACTTC
TRBJ2-7	.	.	TRBV14	16	CASSPYGTQSSYEQYF	TGTGCCAGCAGTCCATACGGGACTCAGAGCTCCTACGAGCAGTACTTC
TRBJ1-4	TRBD1	.	TRBV19	15	CASSVRQGLGGKLFF	TGTGCCAGTAGTGTCCGACAGGGCTTAGGGGGAAAACTGTTTTTT
TRBJ2-1	.	.	TRBV27	16	CASSDVSLVSYNEQFF	TGTGCCAGCAGTGACGTATCGCTCGTCTCCTACAATGAGCAGTTCTTC
TRBJ1-5	TRBD1	.	TRBV6-5	14	CASSYGQGNQPQHF	TGTGCCAGCAGTTACGGACAGGGTAACCAGCCCCAGCATTTT
TRBJ1-5	.	.	TRBV12-5	16	CASGFGEAYSNQPQHF	TGTGCTAGTGGTTTTGGAGAAGCTTATAGCAATCAGCCCCAGCATTTT
TRBJ2-5	TRBD2	.	TRBV7-2	14	CASSPWTSGGAGHF	TGTGCCAGCAGCCCGTGGACTAGCGGGGGGGCCGGCCACTTC
TRBJ1-5	.	.	TRBV19	14	CASKEQPHNQPQHF	TGTGCCAGTAAAGAGCAGCCCCACAATCAGCCCCAGCATTTT
TRBJ1-4	.	.	TRBV4-3	16	CASSQPSSGGNEKLFF	TGCGCCAGCAGCCAGCCCTCGTCAGGTGGTAATGAAAAACTGTTTTTT
TRBJ1-2	TRBD1	.	TRBV27	17	CASSPHPGDRGFYGYTF	TGTGCCAGCAGTCCCCACCCCGGGGACAGGGGATTCTATGGCTACACCTTC
TRBJ2-3	.	once	TRBV6-5	14	CATSRSSRTDTQYF	TGTGCCACATCACGATCCTCTCGCACAGATACGCAGTATTTT
TRBJ2-7	TRBD1	.	TRBV12-3/TRBV12-4	12	CASSSDRVEQYF	TGTGCCAGCAGCTCCGACAGGGTCGAGCAGTACTTC
TRBJ2-2	.	.	TRBV6-5	15	CASSSSGLSTGELFF	.
TRBJ2-7	TRBD2	.	TRBV5-1	16	CASSHYGLAASYEQYF	TGCGCCAGCAGCCACTACGGACTAGCGGCCTCCTACGAGCAGTACTTC
TRBJ2-7	.	once	TRBV7-9	14	CASSARDPPYEQYF	TGTGCCAGCAGCGCCCGGGACCCGCCCTACGAGCAGTACTTC
TRBJ1-5	.	.	TRBV7-2	15	CASSFSQGVGQPQHF	TGTGCCAGCAGCTTTTCCCAGGGAGTGGGTCAGCCCCAGCATTTT
TRBJ1-6	.	.	TRBV7-8	13	CASSQTRGSALHF	TGTGCCAGCAGCCAGACCCGAGGTTCGGCCCTCCACTTT
TRBJ2-7	.	.	TRBV3-1/TRBV3-2	15	CASSRYRDKAHEQYF	TGTGCCAGCAGCCGCTACCGGGATAAGGCCCACGAGCAGTACTTC
TRBJ1-6	.	.	TRBV3-1/TRBV3-2	14	CASSPEGVSSPLHF	TGTGCCAGCAGCCCTGAGGGGGTCAGTTCACCCCTCCACTTT
TRBJ1-6	.	once	TRBV6-5	14	CASRGGGYNSPLHF	TGTGCCAGCCGAGGAGGGGGGTATAATTCACCCCTCCACTTT
TRBJ1-2	.	.	TRBV20-1	14	CSASEAMSLYGYTF	TGCAGTGCTAGTGAGGCCATGAGCCTCTATGGCTACACCTTC
TRBJ2-2	.	once	TRBV11-3	16	CASSLARGQHTGELFF	TGTGCCAGCAGCTTAGCTAGGGGACAACACACCGGGGAGCTGTTTTTT
TRBJ1-1	.	many	TRBV6-4	13	CASSEKENTEAFF	TGTGCCAGCAGTGAGAAAGAAAACACTGAAGCTTTCTTT
TRBJ1-5	.	.	TRBV20-1	14	CSASRGETHQPQHF	TGCAGTGCTAGTAGAGGGGAGACGCATCAGCCCCAGCATTTT
TRBJ2-2	.	.	TRBV30	11	CAWSGTGELFF	TGTGCCTGGTCGGGCACCGGGGAGCTGTTTTTT
TRBJ2-1	.	.	TRBV5-1	14	CASSLVLVGDEQFF	TGCGCCAGCAGCTTGGTACTAGTAGGCGATGAGCAGTTCTTC
TRBJ1-5	.	once	TRBV7-2	14	CASSVDGTNQPQHF	TGTGCCAGCAGCGTGGACGGGACCAATCAGCCCCAGCATTTT
TRBJ1-2	.	once	TRBV5-5	15	CASSLDLRDIYGYTF	TGTGCCAGCAGCTTGGACCTCAGGGATATCTATGGCTACACCTTC
TRBJ1-2	.	.	TRBV3-1/TRBV3-2	15	CASSLGVLLNYGYTF	TGTGCCAGCAGCCTAGGGGTATTGCTGAACTATGGCTACACCTTC
TRBJ2-1	TRBD2	.	TRBV6-4	13	CASSAGGHNEQFF	TGTGCCAGCAGTGCGGGGGGGCACAATGAGCAGTTCTTC
TRBJ1-4	.	.	TRBV25-1	16	CASSEPPPGEHEKLFF	TGTGCCAGCAGTGAACCCCCGCCAGGGGAGCATGAAAAACTGTTTTTT
TRBJ1-5	TRBD1	few	TRBV6-1	17	CASSGPLGQLVIGPQHF	TGTGCCAGCAGTGGACCCTTGGGACAGCTAGTAATTGGGCCCCAGCATTTT
TRBJ2-1	TRBD1	.	TRBV7-2	15	CASSLRQGARNEQFF	TGTGCCAGCAGCCTGAGACAGGGGGCGCGCAATGAGCAGTTCTTC
TRBJ2-3	TRBD2	.	TRBV4-3	21	CASSQDVDSGGVLRATDTQYF	TGCGCCAGCAGCCAAGATGTGGATAGCGGGGGGGTCTTACGGGCCACAGATACGCAGTATTTT
TRBJ2-7	.	.	TRBV2	19	CASSRRLSVYGDLSYEQYF	TGTGCCAGCAGTCGACGTTTGAGCGTTTACGGGGACCTCTCCTACGAGCAGTACTTC
TRBJ1-4	.	.	TRBV7-9	13	CASSLGRGEKLFF	TGTGCCAGCAGCTTGGGGCGGGGTGAAAAACTGTTTTTT
TRBJ1-6	.	.	TRBV7-9	14	CASSPPIHNSPLHF	TGTGCCAGCTCGCCCCCTATCCATAATTCACCCCTCCACTTT
TRBJ1-2	.	.	TRBV7-9	12	CASSWATDDYTF	TGTGCCAGCAGCTGGGCAACCGATGACTACACCTTC
TRBJ2-5	.	once	TRBV14	13	CASSQNSQETQYF	TGTGCCAGCAGCCAAAACAGCCAAGAGACCCAGTACTTC
TRBJ2-1	.	.	TRBV18	13	CASSLRSYNEQFF	TGTGCCAGCTCACTGCGCTCCTACAATGAGCAGTTCTTC